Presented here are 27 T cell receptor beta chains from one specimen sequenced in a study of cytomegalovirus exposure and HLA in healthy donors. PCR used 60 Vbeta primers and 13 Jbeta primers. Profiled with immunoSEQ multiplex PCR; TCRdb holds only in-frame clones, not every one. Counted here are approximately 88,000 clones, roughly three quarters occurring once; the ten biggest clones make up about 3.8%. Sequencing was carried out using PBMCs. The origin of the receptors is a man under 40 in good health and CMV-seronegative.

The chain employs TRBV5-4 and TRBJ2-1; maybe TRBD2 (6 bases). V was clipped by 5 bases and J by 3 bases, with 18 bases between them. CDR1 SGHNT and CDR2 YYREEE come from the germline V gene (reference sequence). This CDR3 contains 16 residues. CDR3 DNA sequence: TGTGCCAGCAGAGAGAGGCGGGGCATGGGCTACAATGAGCAGTTCTTC. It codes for CASRERRGMGYNEQFF.

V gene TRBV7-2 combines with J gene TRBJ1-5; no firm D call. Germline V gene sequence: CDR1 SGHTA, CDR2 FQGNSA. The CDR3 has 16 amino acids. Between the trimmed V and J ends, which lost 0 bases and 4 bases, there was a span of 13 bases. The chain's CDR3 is CASSLAVGRDNQPQHF. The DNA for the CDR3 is TGTGCCAGCAGCTTAGCGGTTGGACGGGATAATCAGCCCCAGCATTTT. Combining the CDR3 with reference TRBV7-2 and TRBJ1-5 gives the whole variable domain GAGVSQSPSNKVTEKGKDVELRCDPISGHTALYWYRQSLGQGLEFLIYFQGNSAPDKSGLPSDRFSAERTGGSVSTLTIQRTQQEDSAVYLCASSLAVGRDNQPQHFGDGTRLSIL.

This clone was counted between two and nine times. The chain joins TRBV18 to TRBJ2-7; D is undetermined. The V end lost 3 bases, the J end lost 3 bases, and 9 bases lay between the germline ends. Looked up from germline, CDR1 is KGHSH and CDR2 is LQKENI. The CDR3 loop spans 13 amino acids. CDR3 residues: CASSPGSNYEQYF. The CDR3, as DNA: TGTGCCAGCTCACCCGGGTCCAACTACGAGCAGTACTTC.

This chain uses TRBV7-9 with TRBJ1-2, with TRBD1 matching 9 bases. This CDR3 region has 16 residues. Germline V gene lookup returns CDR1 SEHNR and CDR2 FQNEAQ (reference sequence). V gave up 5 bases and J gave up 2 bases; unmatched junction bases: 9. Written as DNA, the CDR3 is TGTGCCAGCAGCGCAGCGGCGACAGGGGGAAACTATGGCTACACCTTC. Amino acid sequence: CASSAAATGGNYGYTF.

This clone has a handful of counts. CDR3 loop: CASRPVGVEETQYF. The CDR3 DNA reads TGCGCCAGCAGACCCGTAGGGGTCGAAGAGACCCAGTACTTC. This rearrangement joins TRBV5-1 to TRBJ2-5; D possibly corresponds to TRBD1 (5 bases). Trimming removed 5 bases at V and 3 bases at J, with 14 bases between. The CDR3 runs 14 residues. The germline V gene encodes CDR1 SGHRS and CDR2 YFSETQ. The whole variable domain, remainder taken from reference TRBV5-1 and TRBJ2-5, is KAGVTQTPRYLIKTRGQQVTLSCSPISGHRSVSWYQQTPGQGLQFLFEYFSETQRNKGNFPGRFSGRQFSNSRSEMNVSTLELGDSALYLCASRPVGVEETQYFGPGTRLLVL.

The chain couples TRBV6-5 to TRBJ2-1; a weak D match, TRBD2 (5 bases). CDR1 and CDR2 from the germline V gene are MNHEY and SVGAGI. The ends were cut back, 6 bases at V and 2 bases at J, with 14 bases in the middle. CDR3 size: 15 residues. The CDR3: CASSQWVEAYNEQFF. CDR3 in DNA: TGTGCCAGCAGCCAGTGGGTGGAGGCCTACAATGAGCAGTTCTTC.

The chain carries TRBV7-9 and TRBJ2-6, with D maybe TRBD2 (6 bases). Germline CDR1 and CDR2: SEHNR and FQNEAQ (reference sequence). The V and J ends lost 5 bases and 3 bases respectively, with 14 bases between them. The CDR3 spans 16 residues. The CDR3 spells CASSLWGVFGANVLTF. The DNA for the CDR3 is TGTGCCAGCAGCCTATGGGGGGTGTTTGGGGCCAACGTCCTGACTTTC.

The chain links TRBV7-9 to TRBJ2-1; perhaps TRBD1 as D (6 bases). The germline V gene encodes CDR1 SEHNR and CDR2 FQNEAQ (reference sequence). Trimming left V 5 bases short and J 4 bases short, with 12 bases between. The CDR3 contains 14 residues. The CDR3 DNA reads TGTGCCAGCAGCAACAGGGACCAATACAATGAGCAGTTCTTC. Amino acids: CASSNRDQYNEQFF.

The CDR3 region is CASSITVLSTEAFF. The CDR3 DNA follows: TGTGCCAGTAGTATAACAGTTCTGAGCACTGAAGCTTTCTTT. The chain combines TRBV19 with TRBJ1-1, with D uncertain. The CDR3 has 14 amino acids. Germline CDR1 is LNHDA and CDR2 is SQIVND (reference sequence). V was pared by 2 bases and J by 4 bases, with 11 bases between.

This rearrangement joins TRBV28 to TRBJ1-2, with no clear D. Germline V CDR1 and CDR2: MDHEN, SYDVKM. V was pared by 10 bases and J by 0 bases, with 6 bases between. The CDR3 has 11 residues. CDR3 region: CAIQTNYGYTF. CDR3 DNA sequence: TGTGCCATCCAGACTAACTATGGCTACACCTTC.

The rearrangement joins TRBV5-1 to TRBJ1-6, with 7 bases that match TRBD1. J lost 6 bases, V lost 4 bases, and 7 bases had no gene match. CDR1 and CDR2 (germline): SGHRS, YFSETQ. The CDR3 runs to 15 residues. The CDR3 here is CASSPMDRSNSPLHF. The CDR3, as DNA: TGCGCCAGCAGCCCCATGGACAGGAGTAATTCACCCCTCCACTTT.

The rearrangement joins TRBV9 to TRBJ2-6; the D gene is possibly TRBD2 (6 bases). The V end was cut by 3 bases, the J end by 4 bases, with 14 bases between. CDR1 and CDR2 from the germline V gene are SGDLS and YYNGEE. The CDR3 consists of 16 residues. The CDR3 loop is CASSARRGSGANVLTF. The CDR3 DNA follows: TGTGCCAGCAGCGCCCGCCGGGGGTCCGGGGCCAACGTCCTGACTTTC.

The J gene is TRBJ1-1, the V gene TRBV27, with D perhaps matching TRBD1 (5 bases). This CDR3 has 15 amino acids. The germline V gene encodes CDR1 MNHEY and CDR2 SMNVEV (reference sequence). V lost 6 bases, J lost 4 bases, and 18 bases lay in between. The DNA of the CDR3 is TGTGCCAGCAGCCCTCGGGGGACTCTTCTCACTGAAGCTTTCTTT. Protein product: CASSPRGTLLTEAFF.

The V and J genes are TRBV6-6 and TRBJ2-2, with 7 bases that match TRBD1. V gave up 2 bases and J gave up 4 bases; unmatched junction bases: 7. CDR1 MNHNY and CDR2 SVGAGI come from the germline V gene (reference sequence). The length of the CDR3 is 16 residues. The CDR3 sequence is CASSYGLGGSTGELFF. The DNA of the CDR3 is TGTGCCAGCAGTTACGGGTTAGGGGGCAGCACCGGGGAGCTGTTTTTT.

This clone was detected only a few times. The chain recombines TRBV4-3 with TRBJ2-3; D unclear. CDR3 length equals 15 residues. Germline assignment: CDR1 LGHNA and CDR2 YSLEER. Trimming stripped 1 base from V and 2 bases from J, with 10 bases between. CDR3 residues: CASSQGQTSTDTQYF. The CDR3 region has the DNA TGCGCCAGCAGCCAAGGCCAGACATCCACAGATACGCAGTATTTT.

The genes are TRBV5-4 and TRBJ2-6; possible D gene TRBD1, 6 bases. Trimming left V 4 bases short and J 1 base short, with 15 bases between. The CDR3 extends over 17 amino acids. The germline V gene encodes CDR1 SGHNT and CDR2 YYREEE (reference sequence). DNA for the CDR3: TGTGCCAGCAGCGCGGACAGTGGATGGTCTGGGGCCAACGTCCTGACTTTC. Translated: CASSADSGWSGANVLTF.

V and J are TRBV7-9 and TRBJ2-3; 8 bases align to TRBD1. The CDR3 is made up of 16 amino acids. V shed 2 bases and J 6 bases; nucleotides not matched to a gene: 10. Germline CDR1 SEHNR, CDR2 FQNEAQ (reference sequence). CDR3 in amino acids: CASSLMGSGGLDTQYF. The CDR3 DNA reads TGTGCCAGCAGCTTAATGGGGTCAGGGGGCTTGGATACGCAGTATTTT.

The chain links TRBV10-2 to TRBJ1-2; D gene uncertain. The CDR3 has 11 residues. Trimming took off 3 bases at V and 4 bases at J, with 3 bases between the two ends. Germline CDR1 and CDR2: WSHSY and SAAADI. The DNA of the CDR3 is TGCGCCAGCAGTGACGGCTATGGCTACACCTTC. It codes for CASSDGYGYTF.

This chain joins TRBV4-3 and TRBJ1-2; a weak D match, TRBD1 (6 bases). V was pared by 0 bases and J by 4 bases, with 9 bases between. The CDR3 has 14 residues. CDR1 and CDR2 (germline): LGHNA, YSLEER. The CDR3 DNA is TGCGCCAGCAGCCAAGAACAGGGACGCTATGGCTACACCTTC. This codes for CASSQEQGRYGYTF.

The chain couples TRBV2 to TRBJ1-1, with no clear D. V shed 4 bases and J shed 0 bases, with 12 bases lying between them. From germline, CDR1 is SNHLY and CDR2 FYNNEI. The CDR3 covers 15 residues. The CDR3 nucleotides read TGTGCCAGCAGTGTTAGATCTGAAATGAACACTGAAGCTTTCTTT. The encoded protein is CASSVRSEMNTEAFF.

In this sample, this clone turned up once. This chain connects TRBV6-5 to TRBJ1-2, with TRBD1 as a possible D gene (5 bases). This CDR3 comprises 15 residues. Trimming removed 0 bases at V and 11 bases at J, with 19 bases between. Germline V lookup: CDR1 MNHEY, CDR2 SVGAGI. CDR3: CASSYSVVPGGGYTF. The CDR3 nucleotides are TGTGCCAGCAGTTACTCGGTTGTACCCGGGGGAGGGTACACCTTC.

The CDR3 reads CASSLEATGGWETQYF. CDR3 sequence (DNA): TGTGCCAGCAGCTTAGAGGCCACAGGGGGCTGGGAGACCCAGTACTTC. This rearrangement joins TRBV11-2 to TRBJ2-5; 9 bases align to TRBD1. The CDR3 is 16 amino acids. Trimming took 0 bases from V and 5 from J; bases not matched to a gene: 7. CDR1 and CDR2 from the germline V gene are SGHAT and FQNNGV.

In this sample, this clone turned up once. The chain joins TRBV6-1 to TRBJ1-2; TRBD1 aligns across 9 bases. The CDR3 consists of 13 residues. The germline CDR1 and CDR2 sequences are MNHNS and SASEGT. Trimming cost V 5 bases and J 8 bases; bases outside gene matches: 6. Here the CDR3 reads CASSKQGALGYTF. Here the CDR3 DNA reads TGTGCCAGCAGTAAACAGGGGGCGCTGGGCTACACCTTC.

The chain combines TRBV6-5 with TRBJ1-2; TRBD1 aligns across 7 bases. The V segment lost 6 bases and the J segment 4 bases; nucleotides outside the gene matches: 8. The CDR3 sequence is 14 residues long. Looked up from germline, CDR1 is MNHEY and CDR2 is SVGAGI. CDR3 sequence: CASRLRYRGYGYTF. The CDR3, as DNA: TGTGCCAGCAGACTACGATACAGGGGCTATGGCTACACCTTC.

The CDR3 loop is CASSPPGGFQETQYF. The CDR3 nucleotides are TGTGCCAGCTCACCACCGGGGGGATTCCAAGAGACCCAGTACTTC. The chain recombines TRBV18 with TRBJ2-5, with a tentative D call TRBD2 (6 bases). The V and J ends lost 0 bases and 1 base respectively, with 9 bases between them. Germline assignment: CDR1 KGHSH and CDR2 LQKENI. The CDR3 spans 15 residues.

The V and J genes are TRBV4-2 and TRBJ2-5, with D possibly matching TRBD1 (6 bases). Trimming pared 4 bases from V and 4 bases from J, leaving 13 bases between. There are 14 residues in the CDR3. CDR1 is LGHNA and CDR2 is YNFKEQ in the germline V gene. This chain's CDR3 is CASSLGQKGETQYF. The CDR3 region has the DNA TGTGCCAGCAGCCTCGGACAGAAAGGAGAGACCCAGTACTTC.

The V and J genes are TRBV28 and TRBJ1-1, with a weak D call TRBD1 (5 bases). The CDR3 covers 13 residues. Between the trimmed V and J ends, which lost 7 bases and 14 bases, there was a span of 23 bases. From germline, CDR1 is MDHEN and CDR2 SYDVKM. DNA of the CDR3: TGTGCCAGCACCTCGGACCCAGGGCTTGGGCGCTTCTTT. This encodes CASTSDPGLGRFF.